The 19 T cell receptor beta chains listed next were all sequenced from one sample in a study of cytomegalovirus exposure and HLA in healthy donors. Produced via immunoSEQ multiplex PCR; TCRdb's table is partial and in-frame only. This table has about 200,000 clones, around 78% appearing once. The source material was PBMCs. The receptors here all came from a woman younger than 35 in good health and CMV-seronegative.

The rearrangement links TRBV28 to TRBJ2-2; 15 bases align to TRBD2. Germline V gives CDR1 MDHEN, CDR2 SYDVKM. Unmatched junction bases numbered 2, after V lost 6 bases and J lost 3 bases. The CDR3 runs to 16 residues. CDR3 coding DNA: TGTGCCAGCAGGGGACTAGCGGGAGGAGACACCGGGGAGCTGTTTTTT. The encoded protein is CASRGLAGGDTGELFF.

The chain uses TRBV6-5 and TRBJ2-1; 12 nucleotides align to TRBD2. Unmatched junction bases numbered 7, after V lost 0 bases and J lost 10 bases. Germline V gene lookup returns CDR1 MNHEY and CDR2 SVGAGI. CDR3 length: 16 residues. For the CDR3, the DNA is TGTGCCAGCAGTTACTCGCGACTAGCGGGGGCAGGGGAGCAGTTCTTC. Translation gives CASSYSRLAGAGEQFF.

The rearrangement uses TRBV2 and TRBJ1-1, with D possibly being TRBD1 (6 bases). The V gene lost 7 bases and the J gene lost 1 base, with 19 bases spanning the gap. In germline, CDR1 is SNHLY, CDR2 FYNNEI. The CDR3 consists of 16 residues. CDR3 coding DNA: TGTGCCAGCAACGATCCGCGGGGGCAAGGGAACACTGAAGCTTTCTTT. Translated: CASNDPRGQGNTEAFF.

The chain joins TRBV23-1 to TRBJ1-1, with TRBD1 as a possible D gene (5 bases). TRBV23-1 counts as an open reading frame of uncertain function. The CDR3 extends over 14 amino acids. The V and J ends lost 6 bases and 0 bases respectively, with 11 bases between them. The CDR3 loop reads CASSREAVNTEAFF. In DNA, the CDR3 is TGCGCCAGCAGCAGGGAGGCGGTGAACACTGAAGCTTTCTTT.

This clone is a singleton in its sample. The chain uses TRBV5-1 and TRBJ1-2; possibly TRBD1 for D (6 bases). Germline lookup yields CDR1 SGHRS and CDR2 YFSETQ. This CDR3 is built from 13 residues. Trimming took 4 bases from V and 6 from J, leaving 13 bases between them. The CDR3 loop is CASSEGGWDGYTF. CDR3 in DNA: TGCGCCAGCAGCGAGGGGGGCTGGGATGGCTACACCTTC.

Concerning this clone itself: This sample also contains other DNA sequences that code for the same CDR3. The CDR3 DNA follows: TGCAGCGTTGATCGGGGAGGTAATGAAAAACTGTTTTTT. Its translation is CSVDRGGNEKLFF. The chain has TRBV29-1 and TRBJ1-4; D gene ambiguous. The germline V and J ends were trimmed by 3 bases and 4 bases, with 9 bases remaining between them. Germline V gene sequence: CDR1 SQVTM, CDR2 ANQGSEA. The CDR3 runs to 13 residues.

J is TRBJ1-5 and V is TRBV6-5; no definite D call. CDR3 size: 13 residues. The germline CDR1 and CDR2 sequences are MNHEY and SVGAGI. The V and J ends lost 7 bases and 4 bases respectively, with 11 bases between them. CDR3 in amino acids: CASMSRENQPQHF. The CDR3 DNA is TGTGCCAGCATGTCAAGGGAGAATCAGCCCCAGCATTTT.

This clone was picked up a small number of times. Compared with germline, one end of the junction differs, possibly owing to a read error. The chain couples TRBV29-1 to TRBJ1-2; unclear D gene. The CDR3 consists of 11 residues. The germline CDR1 and CDR2 sequences are SQVTM and ANQGSEA. The CDR3 reads CSVEDNQARSF. CDR3 bases: TGCAGCGTTGAAGATAACCAGGCCCGGTCCTTC.

The chain employs TRBV7-9 and TRBJ2-7; 9 nucleotides agree with TRBD1. The length of the CDR3 is 17 residues. The V segment lost 7 bases and the J segment 2 bases; nucleotides outside the gene matches: 15. The germline V gene encodes CDR1 SEHNR and CDR2 FQNEAQ (reference sequence). Here the CDR3 reads CASTTRQGEKLPYEQYF. DNA for the CDR3: TGTGCCAGCACCACTCGACAGGGGGAGAAACTCCCCTACGAGCAGTACTTC.

The chain carries TRBV2 and TRBJ2-1; D is ambiguous. CDR3 length: 12 amino acids. V was pared by 3 bases and J by 7 bases, with 7 bases between. From germline, CDR1 is SNHLY and CDR2 FYNNEI. The CDR3 nucleotides read TGTGCCAGCAGTGAGCAAATAAATGAGCAGTTCTTC. Amino acids: CASSEQINEQFF.

The chain uses TRBV5-1 and TRBJ1-1; the match to TRBD1 covers 9 bases. V shed 4 bases and J 4 bases; nucleotides not matched to a gene: 8. In germline, CDR1 is SGHRS, CDR2 YFSETQ. The CDR3 spans 15 residues. CDR3 amino acids: CASSPWTGEGTEAFF. CDR3 nucleotides: TGCGCCAGCAGCCCCTGGACAGGGGAGGGCACTGAAGCTTTCTTT.

The chain employs TRBV7-7 and TRBJ2-7; D is possibly TRBD1 (7 bases). Trimming shortened V by 5 bases and J by 2 bases, and 10 bases separated the two germline ends. This CDR3 has 13 amino acids. Germline V gene lookup returns CDR1 SSHAT and CDR2 FNYEAQ (reference sequence). CDR3 DNA sequence: TGTGCCAGCAGCCGGGGGACAGCCTACGAGCAGTACTTC. Encoded protein: CASSRGTAYEQYF.

The rearrangement links TRBV7-6 to TRBJ2-2; D remains ambiguous. This CDR3 spans 13 amino acids. V was cut by 5 bases and J by 2 bases, with 6 bases left in between. Germline V gives CDR1 SGHVS, CDR2 FNYEAQ. This CDR3 is CASSGINTGELFF. Here the CDR3 DNA reads TGTGCCAGCAGCGGTATTAACACCGGGGAGCTGTTTTTT. The full variable domain, its missing parts supplied by reference TRBV7-6 and TRBJ2-2, is GAGVSQSPRYKVTKRGQDVALRCDPISGHVSLYWYRQALGQGPEFLTYFNYEAQQDKSGLPNDRFSAERPEGSISTLTIQRTEQRDSAMYRCASSGINTGELFFGEGSRLTVL.

Concerning this clone itself: A junction end diverges from the germline sequence, so it may reflect a read error. The chain is built from TRBV7-7 and TRBJ2-7, with D uncertain. This CDR3 has 13 residues. Germline loops: CDR1 SSHAT, CDR2 FNYEAQ (reference sequence). Here the CDR3 reads CASSLELGYEQYF. CDR3 DNA sequence: TGTGCTAGCAGCTTAGAACTGGGCTACGAGCAGTACTTC. Full variable domain (outside the CDR3, taken from reference TRBV7-7 and TRBJ2-7): GAGVSQSPRYKVTKRGQDVTLRCDPISSHATLYWYQQALGQGPEFLTYFNYEAQPDKSGLPSDRFSAERPEGSISTLTIQRTEQRDSAMYRCASSLELGYEQYFGPGTRLTVT.

This chain links TRBV7-9 with TRBJ2-7, with D possibly matching TRBD1 (7 bases). Per germline, CDR1 SEHNR and CDR2 FQNEAQ (reference sequence). Trimming left V 5 bases short and J 4 bases short, with 15 bases between. The length of the CDR3 is 14 residues. CDR3 nucleotide sequence: TGTGCCAGCAGCAAGACAGGGAGCGGGTACGAGCAGTACTTC. Translating gives CASSKTGSGYEQYF.

The chain employs TRBV28 and TRBJ2-3; the match to TRBD2 covers 7 bases. CDR3 length: 13 residues. CDR1 MDHEN and CDR2 SYDVKM come from the germline V gene. V lost 3 bases to trimming and J lost 11 bases; unmatched junction nucleotides: 8. The CDR3 coding sequence is TGTGCCAGCAGTTTGGTACGGGGGAGGGGGCAGTATTTT. It specifies CASSLVRGRGQYF.

The chain couples TRBV5-4 to TRBJ2-6; TRBD1 matches at 10 bases. The CDR3 loop spans 16 amino acids. Germline CDR1 and CDR2: SGHNT and YYREEE (reference sequence). J was trimmed by 4 bases and V by 4 bases; bases with no gene match: 5. This CDR3 reads CASSLGTGVGANVLTF. The DNA for the CDR3 is TGTGCCAGCAGCCTAGGGACAGGGGTCGGGGCCAACGTCCTGACTTTC. Based on the CDR3 plus reference TRBV5-4 and TRBJ2-6, the full variable domain is ETGVTQSPTHLIKTRGQQVTLRCSSQSGHNTVSWYQQALGQGPQFIFQYYREEENGRGNFPPRFSGLQFPNYSSELNVNALELDDSALYLCASSLGTGVGANVLTFGAGSRLTVL.

This sequence joins TRBV27 and TRBJ1-6, with D hard to call. Germline V gives CDR1 MNHEY, CDR2 SMNVEV (reference sequence). The CDR3 length is 15 residues. V was pared by 5 bases and J by 10 bases, with 18 bases between. The CDR3, as DNA: TGTGCCAGCAGTATCCGGGATCCGCTCGTATCACCCCTCCACTTT. Encoded protein: CASSIRDPLVSPLHF.

This chain links TRBV19 with TRBJ1-2; 11 bases line up with TRBD1. The germline CDR1 and CDR2 sequences are LNHDA and SQIVND (reference sequence). The CDR3 sequence is 14 residues long. After removal of 5 bases from V and 4 bases from J, the junction contained 3 bases not matched to a gene. This CDR3 is CASSWDRGSYGYTF. The CDR3 DNA reads TGTGCCAGTAGTTGGGACAGGGGGTCCTATGGCTACACCTTC.